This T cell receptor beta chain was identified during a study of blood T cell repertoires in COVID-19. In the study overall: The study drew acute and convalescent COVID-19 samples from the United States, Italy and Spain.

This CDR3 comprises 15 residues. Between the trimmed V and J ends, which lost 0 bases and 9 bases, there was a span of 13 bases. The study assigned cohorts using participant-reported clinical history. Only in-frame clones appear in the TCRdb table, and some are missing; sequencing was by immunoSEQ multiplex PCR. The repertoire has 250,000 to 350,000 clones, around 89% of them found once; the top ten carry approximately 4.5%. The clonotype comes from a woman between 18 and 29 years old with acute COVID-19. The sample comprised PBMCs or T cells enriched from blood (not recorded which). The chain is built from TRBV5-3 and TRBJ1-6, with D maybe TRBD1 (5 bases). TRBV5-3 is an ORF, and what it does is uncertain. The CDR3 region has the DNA TGTGCCAGAAGCTTGGTCGCGGGGCTTGGTTCACCCCTCCACTTT. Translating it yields CARSLVAGLGSPLHF.